The T cell receptor beta chain described here comes from a study of post-analysis software for immune sequencing data. Whole-study findings and limits: The study found TRBV5-6, TRBV5-1 and TRBV20-1 among five or six TRBV segments more frequent in patients than controls.

Unique molecular identifiers featured in each of the TCR beta cDNA libraries. About 500,000 cDNA molecules were obtained from approximately 0.91 to 9.4 million T cells. In TCRdb, the PCR reads were re-called with MiXCR into one record per CDR3 protein. The repertoire consists of roughly 600,000 distinct CDR3 sequences, with about 44% occurring once and the leading ten covering under 2%. The length of the CDR3 is 15 residues. Trimming pared 5 bases from V and 1 base from J, leaving 14 bases between. As concerns this clonotype: The target antigen is unknown.

V gene TRBV12-3 or TRBV12-4 combines with J gene TRBJ1-1; D call uncertain. Sample: blood. This receptor was obtained from a girl between 5 and 17 years old with multiple sclerosis. CDR3 loop: CASSQRSAGNTEAFF. The CDR3 DNA reads TGTGCCAGCAGTCAACGCTCGGCGGGGAACACTGAAGCTTTCTTT.